The T cell receptor beta chain described here comes from a study of somatic mutations in cytotoxic T cells in rheumatoid arthritis. Background on the study: There were some V beta antibody-stained T-cell populations flow-sorted at nearly 100% purity, and these included V beta1+ cells sequenced for TCRB. Study observations and caveats: With advancing age, CD8+ clonality climbed in rheumatoid arthritis patients but did not rise in healthy controls.

Comments on this clone: Its target is unknown.

Produced via immunoSEQ multiplex PCR; TCRdb's table is partial and in-frame only. Of over 6,000 clones listed, around three quarters are singletons. This specimen consisted of CD8+ T cells sorted from blood, obtained at a follow-up visit. The receptor was derived from a woman aged 70-85 years with rheumatoid arthritis.

The CDR3 is CASSLGTSSIYNEQFF. In DNA form, the CDR3 reads TGTGCCAGCAGTTTGGGGACTAGTTCGATCTACAATGAGCAGTTCTTC. The chain employs TRBV27 and TRBJ2-1, with 8 nucleotides matching TRBD2. The CDR3 runs 16 residues. The junction had 7 bases not matched to a gene; V was cut back by 3 bases and J by 3 bases. Germline values: CDR1 MNHEY, CDR2 SMNVEV (reference sequence).